Listed below are T cell receptor beta chains from one sample, sequenced in a study of shared clonotypes between healthy human individuals. Assay: immunoSEQ multiplex PCR; the TCRdb copy retains only in-frame clones and omits some. The sample lists about 2.1 million clones, just over 90% occurring once. The sample consisted of naive CD8+ T cells from PBMCs. All receptors come from a man in his late teens or twenties in good health. Some clones in this sample may be carry-over from other donors' samples. CDR3s include the opening cysteine and the closing phenylalanine or tryptophan. The order of the fields is clone size, D gene, V gene, J gene, CDR3 protein, CDR3 DNA. A D gene is named only where the DNA matches it firmly. Not every row has a clone size; where given, it reads once, few, many or a size class.

clone_size: .; d_call: .; v_call: TRBV7-3; j_call: TRBJ2-1; cdr3_aa: CASSLFFGSTNEQFF; cdr3_nt: TGTGCCAGCAGCTTATTCTTCGGGAGCACTAATGAGCAGTTCTTC
clone_size: .; d_call: .; v_call: TRBV5-1; j_call: TRBJ1-2; cdr3_aa: CASSKDSLSEDYGYTF; cdr3_nt: TGCGCCAGCAGCAAGGACAGTCTCTCAGAGGACTATGGCTACACCTTC
clone_size: .; d_call: .; v_call: TRBV29-1; j_call: TRBJ1-2; cdr3_aa: CSVSGGVVYGYTF; cdr3_nt: TGCAGCGTTTCAGGAGGGGTTGTCTATGGCTACACCTTC
clone_size: once; d_call: .; v_call: TRBV18; j_call: TRBJ2-3; cdr3_aa: CASSPGPETDTQYF; cdr3_nt: TGTGCCAGCTCACCAGGGCCAGAAACAGATACGCAGTATTTT
clone_size: .; d_call: .; v_call: TRBV19; j_call: TRBJ2-1; cdr3_aa: CASSIGASPLVDNEQFF; cdr3_nt: TGTGCCAGTAGTATAGGGGCTAGCCCCCTTGTGGACAATGAGCAGTTCTTC
clone_size: .; d_call: .; v_call: TRBV7-2; j_call: TRBJ2-7; cdr3_aa: CASSLIGPYEQYF; cdr3_nt: TGTGCCAGCAGCTTAATAGGGCCATACGAGCAGTACTTC
clone_size: .; d_call: TRBD2; v_call: TRBV18; j_call: TRBJ2-1; cdr3_aa: CASSPSYGGRFAYNEQFF; cdr3_nt: TGTGCCAGCTCACCAAGTTACGGCGGGAGATTTGCCTACAATGAGCAGTTCTTC
clone_size: .; d_call: TRBD1; v_call: TRBV14; j_call: TRBJ2-7; cdr3_aa: CASSPGTGFYEQYF; cdr3_nt: TGTGCCAGCAGTCCCGGGACAGGGTTCTACGAGCAGTACTTC
clone_size: .; d_call: .; v_call: TRBV28; j_call: TRBJ1-1; cdr3_aa: CASILNHRALPTEAFF; cdr3_nt: TGTGCCAGCATCTTGAACCACAGGGCGCTGCCTACTGAAGCTTTCTTT
clone_size: .; d_call: TRBD2; v_call: TRBV30; j_call: TRBJ2-7; cdr3_aa: CAWSARAGVRDEQYF; cdr3_nt: TGTGCCTGGAGTGCGAGAGCGGGAGTTCGGGACGAGCAGTACTTC
clone_size: once; d_call: .; v_call: TRBV6-1; j_call: TRBJ2-5; cdr3_aa: CASSTRQEIQETQYF; cdr3_nt: TGTGCCAGCAGTACCCGACAGGAGATTCAAGAGACCCAGTACTTC
clone_size: .; d_call: .; v_call: TRBV11-2; j_call: TRBJ2-7; cdr3_aa: CASSDPSGEQYF; cdr3_nt: TGTGCCAGCAGCGATCCCTCTGGCGAGCAGTACTTC
clone_size: .; d_call: .; v_call: TRBV28; j_call: TRBJ1-1; cdr3_aa: CASSLTGILNTEAFF; cdr3_nt: TGTGCCAGCAGTTTGACGGGAATCCTTAACACTGAAGCTTTCTTT
clone_size: .; d_call: TRBD1; v_call: TRBV28; j_call: TRBJ2-7; cdr3_aa: CASSFGETGNEQYF; cdr3_nt: TGTGCCAGCAGTTTTGGGGAGACAGGGAACGAGCAGTACTTC
clone_size: .; d_call: .; v_call: TRBV4-1; j_call: TRBJ1-5; cdr3_aa: CASSQESRGWGNQPQHF; cdr3_nt: TGCGCCAGCAGCCAAGAAAGCAGGGGATGGGGCAATCAGCCCCAGCATTTT
clone_size: .; d_call: .; v_call: TRBV28; j_call: TRBJ2-1; cdr3_aa: CASSRLWGDNEQFF; cdr3_nt: TGTGCCAGCAGCCGCCTTTGGGGCGACAATGAGCAGTTCTTC
clone_size: .; d_call: TRBD2; v_call: TRBV27; j_call: TRBJ2-3; cdr3_aa: CASSSARGLAAYNTDTQYF; cdr3_nt: TGTGCCAGCAGTTCGGCCCGGGGACTAGCGGCTTATAACACAGATACGCAGTATTTT
clone_size: .; d_call: .; v_call: TRBV4-1; j_call: TRBJ1-1; cdr3_aa: CASSQRQNTEAFF; cdr3_nt: TGCGCCAGCAGCCAGAGACAGAACACTGAAGCTTTCTTT
clone_size: .; d_call: TRBD2; v_call: TRBV6-5; j_call: TRBJ2-7; cdr3_aa: CASSPGLVYEQYF; cdr3_nt: TGTGCCAGCAGTCCAGGACTAGTATACGAGCAGTACTTC
clone_size: .; d_call: .; v_call: TRBV27; j_call: TRBJ2-6; cdr3_aa: CASKQLSGANVLTF; cdr3_nt: TGTGCCAGCAAACAACTCTCTGGGGCCAACGTCCTGACTTTC
clone_size: .; d_call: .; v_call: TRBV4-1; j_call: TRBJ2-1; cdr3_aa: CASSQGLVGSYNEQFF; cdr3_nt: TGCGCCAGCAGCCAAGGCCTAGTTGGTTCCTACAATGAGCAGTTCTTC
clone_size: .; d_call: TRBD1; v_call: TRBV29-1; j_call: TRBJ1-1; cdr3_aa: CSVSQGADTEAFF; cdr3_nt: TGCAGCGTAAGTCAGGGGGCTGACACTGAAGCTTTCTTT
clone_size: once; d_call: .; v_call: TRBV7-9; j_call: TRBJ1-2; cdr3_aa: CASSLFGMENYGYTF; cdr3_nt: TGTGCCAGCAGCTTATTCGGGATGGAGAACTATGGCTACACCTTC
clone_size: .; d_call: .; v_call: TRBV10-3; j_call: TRBJ2-3; cdr3_aa: CAISEWQGGDTDTQYF; cdr3_nt: TGTGCCATCAGTGAGTGGCAGGGAGGAGACACAGATACGCAGTATTTT